This TCR beta chain was retrieved from a study of human T cells and chemical hapten exposure. Regarding the study as a whole: Compared to controls, expanded TCRs made significantly more large clusters of similar CDR3s. Once DPC sensitization occurred, TCRs above 1 in 1000 frequency showed no change.

TCRdb re-derived calls from the RACE reads in MiXCR, one entry per CDR3 protein. The sample lists over 65,000 distinct CDR3 sequences, 9.5% to 13% occurring once. Noted time point: patch test 2, 6 weeks after DPC sensitization. Treatment in this sample: therapeutic diphenylcyclopropenone sensitization with weekly scalp DPC. Sequencing started from total RNA isolated from unfractionated whole blood. The germline CDR1 and CDR2 sequences are MNHNS and SASEGT. The CDR3 consists of 15 residues. Germline trimming cut 0 bases from V and 6 bases from J; bases unmatched to any gene: 7. This clonotype has at least ten counts. No antigen is known for it.

The chain links TRBV6-1 to TRBJ2-5, with TRBD2 identical over 7 bases. The sequence was collected from a man younger than 35 with alopecia areata. Some clones in this sample may be carry-over from other donors' samples. The specimen was whole blood, collected in connection with sensitization to the hapten diphenylcyclopropenone (DPC). CDR3 residues: CASSEAGGGGKTQYF. DNA for the CDR3: TGTGCCAGCAGTGAAGCAGGCGGGGGTGGAAAGACCCAGTACTTC.